These 13 T cell receptor beta chains came from one sample sequenced in a study of T cell responses to AZD1222 COVID-19 vaccine. TCRdb keeps only in-frame clones here, not all; method: immunoSEQ multiplex PCR. The sample holds about 110,000 clones, 92% seen once. Source: peripheral blood, taken 28 days after the second AZD1222 dose. These receptors were collected from an adult who received the AZD1222 COVID-19 vaccine.

The chain carries TRBV5-1 and TRBJ2-2, with 8 bases identical to TRBD1. V was clipped by 4 bases and J by 5 bases; unmatched bases: 13. CDR1 and CDR2 from the germline V gene are SGHRS and YFSETQ. This CDR3 region has 17 residues. The CDR3 DNA sequence: TGCGCCAGCAGCCCCCAGGGGGCAGGGATATTTACCGGGGAGCTGTTTTTT. This encodes CASSPQGAGIFTGELFF.

The chain uses TRBV19 and TRBJ2-7; unclear D gene. The germline V and J ends were trimmed by 0 bases and 2 bases, with 11 bases remaining between them. This CDR3 comprises 15 residues. Per germline, CDR1 LNHDA and CDR2 SQIVND (reference sequence). DNA for the CDR3: TGTGCCAGTAGTATAGATCACCAGGTGCCCTACGAGCAGTACTTC. Amino acids: CASSIDHQVPYEQYF.

V gene TRBV2 combines with J gene TRBJ1-5, with 8 bases matching TRBD1. The CDR3 covers 14 residues. Unmatched junction bases numbered 10, after V lost 4 bases and J lost 11 bases. Germline-derived CDR1 and CDR2 are SNHLY and FYNNEI. The CDR3 reads CASSAGQASFAQHF. The DNA for the CDR3 is TGTGCCAGCAGTGCGGGACAGGCCTCTTTTGCCCAGCATTTT.

Of note for this clone: An end of the junction does not agree with germline; a read error may underlie this. J is TRBJ1-2 and V is TRBV7-9, with a possible D match to TRBD1 (5 bases). Germline CDR1 is SEHNR and CDR2 is FQNEAQ (reference sequence). The CDR3 extends over 12 amino acids. For the CDR3, the DNA is TGTGCCAGCAGCCCCAGTGGCTGGGGCTTTGCCTTC. This codes for CASSPSGWGFAF. Together with reference TRBV7-9 and TRBJ1-2, the CDR3 gives the full variable domain: DTGVSQNPRHKITKRGQNVTFRCDPISEHNRLYWYRQTLGQGPEFLTYFQNEAQLEKSRLLSDRFSAERPKGSFSTLEIQRTEQGDSAMYLCASSPSGWGFAFGSGTRLTVV.

The V gene is TRBV6-5, the J gene TRBJ2-7; weak D call: TRBD2 (7 bases). Trimming left V 6 bases short and J 3 bases short, with 18 bases between. Germline CDR1 and CDR2: MNHEY and SVGAGI. The CDR3 spans 15 residues. Here the CDR3 reads CASSGLAVGGYEQYF. DNA of the CDR3: TGTGCCAGCAGCGGCCTAGCGGTAGGGGGCTACGAGCAGTACTTC.

The chain has TRBV7-9 and TRBJ1-2; D call uncertain. V shed 1 base and J shed 6 bases, with 6 bases lying between them. This CDR3 has 12 amino acids. From germline, CDR1 is SEHNR and CDR2 FQNEAQ (reference sequence). CDR3: CASSLGSNGYTF. CDR3 coding DNA: TGTGCCAGCAGCTTAGGTAGCAATGGCTACACCTTC. The full variable domain, completed using reference TRBV7-9 and TRBJ1-2, is DTGVSQNPRHKITKRGQNVTFRCDPISEHNRLYWYRQTLGQGPEFLTYFQNEAQLEKSRLLSDRFSAERPKGSFSTLEIQRTEQGDSAMYLCASSLGSNGYTFGSGTRLTVV.

This CDR3 is CASSPGTGNTEAFF. The CDR3 nucleotides are TGTGCCAGCTCCCCCGGGACAGGGAACACTGAAGCTTTCTTT. The chain joins TRBV18 to TRBJ1-1; the match to TRBD1 covers 8 bases. In germline, CDR1 is KGHSH, CDR2 LQKENI. This CDR3 region has 14 residues. J was trimmed by 1 base and V by 6 bases; bases with no gene match: 4.

The rearrangement links TRBV19 to TRBJ2-4; perhaps TRBD2 as D (6 bases). Germline V gene sequence: CDR1 LNHDA, CDR2 SQIVND (reference sequence). The CDR3 has 16 amino acids. V shed 3 bases and J shed 7 bases, with 19 bases lying between them. CDR3 in DNA: TGTGCCAGTAGTATTGGGGCCGGCGGTCGGGGGAACATTCAGTACTTC. This encodes CASSIGAGGRGNIQYF.

V gene TRBV10-2 combines with J gene TRBJ1-1, with unresolved D. Trimming cost V 4 bases and J 1 base, with 7 bases left between them. From germline, CDR1 is WSHSY and CDR2 SAAADI. The CDR3 spans 13 residues. The CDR3 spells CASSGYGNTEAFF. The CDR3 nucleotides read TGCGCCAGCAGTGGGTATGGGAACACTGAAGCTTTCTTT.

The V call is TRBV5-1, the J call TRBJ2-1; maybe TRBD1 (6 bases). The V end lost 3 bases, the J end lost 2 bases, and 9 bases lay between the germline ends. This CDR3 is built from 14 residues. The germline gives CDR1 SGHRS, CDR2 YFSETQ. The CDR3 is CASSSDSTYNEQFF. Here the CDR3 DNA reads TGCGCCAGCAGCTCGGACAGCACCTACAATGAGCAGTTCTTC. Based on the CDR3 plus reference TRBV5-1 and TRBJ2-1, the full variable domain is KAGVTQTPRYLIKTRGQQVTLSCSPISGHRSVSWYQQTPGQGLQFLFEYFSETQRNKGNFPGRFSGRQFSNSRSEMNVSTLELGDSALYLCASSSDSTYNEQFFGPGTRLTVL.

Only a few counts were recorded for this clone. The gene calls are TRBV6-2 or TRBV6-3 and TRBJ1-2; D might be TRBD1 (6 bases). Germline values: CDR1 MNHEY, CDR2 SVGEGT. The V gene lost 2 bases and the J gene lost 4 bases, with 17 bases spanning the gap. The CDR3 totals 16 residues. CDR3 protein: CASSYKTQGRSYGYTF. As DNA, the CDR3 is TGTGCCAGCAGTTACAAGACTCAGGGGCGCAGCTATGGCTACACCTTC.

This chain joins TRBV3-1 (or the pseudogene TRBV3-2) and TRBJ2-7; 10 bases match TRBD2. CDR1 and CDR2 from the germline V gene are LGHDT and YNNKEL (reference sequence). The J segment lost 4 bases and the V segment lost 4 bases, leaving 7 bases of the junction unmatched. The CDR3 sequence is 15 residues long. The CDR3 loop reads CASSRQREGYYEQYF. Here the CDR3 DNA reads TGTGCCAGCAGCCGTCAGCGGGAGGGATATTACGAGCAGTACTTC.

Only one count was recorded for this clone. The chain couples TRBV7-8 to TRBJ1-3; no firm D call. The CDR3 has 15 residues. Trimming shortened V by 1 base and J by 0 bases, and 7 bases separated the two germline ends. In germline, CDR1 is SGHVS, CDR2 FQNEAQ. The CDR3 protein is CASSLGGFSGNTIYF. CDR3 coding DNA: TGTGCCAGCAGCTTAGGGGGATTCTCTGGAAACACCATATATTTT.